A selection of T cell receptor beta chains follows, all from one sample in a study of cytomegalovirus exposure and HLA in healthy donors. Method: immunoSEQ multiplex PCR; TCRdb's copy keeps in-frame clones and lacks some. The repertoire holds about 190,000 clones, under 85% seen once, with about 1.6% in the top ten. Sample: PBMCs. The receptor set was obtained from a woman in her late teens or twenties in good health and CMV-seronegative. The CDR3 runs from the conserved cysteine through the conserved F or W. D genes are given only for firm matches. Size is stated for part of the rows, as once, few or many counts, or as a class when the clone is expanded.

-,TRBV11-3,TRBD1,TRBJ2-2,CASSPRGTGSGELFF,TGTGCCAGCAGCCCCAGGGGGACAGGGTCCGGGGAGCTGTTTTTT
-,TRBV18,-,TRBJ1-3,CASSPGRAAGNTIYF,TGTGCCAGCTCACCCGGGAGGGCGGCGGGAAACACCATATATTTT
-,TRBV6-5,-,TRBJ2-2,CASKGGPYTGELFF,TGTGCCAGCAAAGGGGGACCATACACCGGGGAGCTGTTTTTT
once,TRBV9,TRBD1,TRBJ2-7,CASSAGQGAGEQYF,TGTGCCAGCAGCGCCGGACAGGGGGCAGGTGAGCAGTACTTC
-,TRBV9,-,TRBJ1-1,CASSLGVKGAEAFF,TGTGCCAGCAGCCTCGGGGTCAAGGGAGCTGAAGCTTTCTTT
-,TRBV27,-,TRBJ1-1,CASSPSRRGWSEAFF,TGTGCCAGCAGTCCCTCGCGAAGGGGTTGGTCTGAAGCTTTCTTT
-,TRBV4-1,TRBD1,TRBJ1-3,CASSQDPQTGTGNTIYF,TGCGCCAGCAGCCAAGACCCTCAGACAGGGACTGGAAACACCATATATTTT
-,TRBV7-2,-,TRBJ1-2,CASSLAGGVGYGYTF,TGTGCCAGCAGCCTCGCGGGGGGAGTTGGTTATGGCTACACCTTC
-,TRBV2,TRBD1,TRBJ1-2,CASSRQGANYGYTF,TGTGCCAGCAGTAGACAGGGTGCCAACTATGGCTACACCTTC
once,TRBV7-6,-,TRBJ2-2,CASSFGGGELFF,TGTGCCAGCAGCTTCGGTGGCGGGGAGCTGTTTTTT
-,TRBV21-1,-,TRBJ1-4,CASSPRDRSTGGKEKLFF,TGTGCCAGCAGCCCCCGGGACAGGTCTACCGGGGGAAAAGAAAAACTGTTTTTT
-,TRBV4-1,-,TRBJ1-6,CASSRIQGLNSPLHF,TGCGCCAGTAGCCGAATACAGGGTCTCAATTCACCCCTCCACTTT
-,TRBV28,-,TRBJ1-5,CASSLSGESNQPQHF,TGTGCCAGCAGTTTATCAGGGGAGAGCAATCAGCCCCAGCATTTT
once,TRBV7-9,-,TRBJ1-3,CASSTSSGNTIYF,TGTGCCAGCAGCACGAGCTCTGGAAACACCATATATTTT
few,TRBV27,TRBD2,TRBJ2-1,CASSLRGLAGTYNEQFF,TGTGCCAGCAGTTTACGGGGACTAGCGGGGACCTACAATGAGCAGTTCTTC
-,TRBV2,TRBD1,TRBJ2-7,CASIADRGRYEQYF,TGTGCCAGCATTGCCGACAGGGGGCGGTACGAGCAGTACTTC
-,TRBV28,-,TRBJ1-5,CASAPGLVKPQHF,TGTGCCAGCGCCCCGGGTTTGGTTAAGCCCCAGCATTTT
-,TRBV2,TRBD2,TRBJ2-3,CASSERVASGRTTDTQYF,TGTGCCAGCAGTGAACGTGTGGCTAGCGGGAGGACCACAGATACGCAGTATTTT
-,TRBV7-2,-,TRBJ2-7,CASSSSHGLHHEQYF,TGTGCCAGCAGTTCCTCACACGGGTTGCACCACGAGCAGTACTTC
-,TRBV14,TRBD1,TRBJ2-4,CASSQTGGKAKNIQYF,TGTGCCAGCAGCCAAACAGGGGGGAAAGCCAAAAACATTCAGTACTTC
few,TRBV16,TRBD2,TRBJ2-1,CASSQSRTSVNNEQFF,TGTGCCAGCAGCCAATCTCGGACTAGCGTCAACAATGAGCAGTTCTTC
-,TRBV7-3,TRBD2,TRBJ2-7,CASSKGLGYEQYF,TGTGCCAGCAGCAAGGGACTAGGCTACGAGCAGTACTTC
few,TRBV5-1,-,TRBJ2-1,CASSFSGGAYNEQFF,TGCGCCAGCAGCTTCAGCGGCGGGGCCTACAATGAGCAGTTCTTC
-,TRBV11-2,-,TRBJ1-2,CASSEVGEGYTF,TGTGCCAGCAGCGAGGTTGGTGAGGGCTACACCTTC
-,TRBV6-5,TRBD1,TRBJ2-7,CASGDSPYEQYF,TGTGCCAGCGGGGACAGTCCCTACGAGCAGTACTTC
-,TRBV11-2,-,TRBJ2-3,CASSLDPLSDTQYF,TGTGCCAGCAGCTTAGATCCTCTCTCAGATACGCAGTATTTT
-,TRBV25-1,-,TRBJ1-5,CASSEGGGLKPQHF,TGTGCCAGCAGTGAAGGGGGGGGTTTGAAGCCCCAGCATTTT
-,TRBV7-9,TRBD1,TRBJ1-4,CASSSAWTGDNEKLFF,TGTGCCAGCAGCTCTGCCTGGACAGGCGATAATGAAAAACTGTTTTTT
once,TRBV29-1,-,TRBJ2-7,CSAGGTSYEQYF,TGCAGCGCGGGTGGGACTTCCTACGAGCAGTACTTC
-,TRBV9,TRBD2,TRBJ2-7,CASSSGTRPHEQYF,TGTGCCAGCAGCTCCGGGACTAGACCCCACGAGCAGTACTTC
-,TRBV28,-,TRBJ2-5,CASSSTYDLETQYF,TGTGCCAGCAGTTCCACTTACGATCTAGAGACCCAGTACTTC
once,TRBV27,TRBD1,TRBJ2-3,CATQSGGSDTQYF,TGTGCCACCCAGTCAGGGGGCTCGGATACGCAGTATTTT
-,TRBV9,-,TRBJ1-6,CASSVAAEGSPLHF,TGTGCCAGCAGCGTAGCCGCGGAAGGTTCACCCCTCCACTTT
-,TRBV28,TRBD1,TRBJ1-5,CASSSDRGGNQPQHF,TGTGCCAGCAGTTCGGACAGGGGTGGCAATCAGCCCCAGCATTTT
-,TRBV9,-,TRBJ2-1,CASSLQGNEQFF,TGTGCCAGCAGTTTACAGGGTAATGAGCAGTTCTTC
few,TRBV5-4,-,TRBJ2-7,CASSFLGGGYEQYF,TGTGCCAGCAGCTTTCTGGGAGGGGGCTACGAGCAGTACTTC
-,TRBV7-9,-,TRBJ1-6,CASSSRTDLNSPLHF,TGTGCCAGCAGCTCTCGGACAGATCTCAATTCACCCCTCCACTTT
-,TRBV4-2,-,TRBJ2-1,CASSQREIGERNEQFF,TGTGCCAGCAGCCAGAGAGAAATCGGGGAGAGGAATGAGCAGTTCTTC
-,TRBV18,-,TRBJ1-2,CASSPRTPTGRNYGYTF,TGTGCCAGCTCACCACGCACTCCGACAGGAAGGAACTATGGCTACACCTTC
few,TRBV28,-,TRBJ1-6,CASSLGQGMSPLHF,TGTGCCAGCAGTTTGGGGCAGGGGATGTCACCCCTCCACTTT
-,TRBV5-4,TRBD1,TRBJ1-2,CASSATGTGEGYTF,TGTGCCAGCAGCGCGACCGGGACAGGGGAAGGCTACACCTTC
-,TRBV5-1,-,TRBJ2-2,CASGGASENTGELFF,TGCGCCAGCGGAGGGGCTAGCGAAAACACCGGGGAGCTGTTTTTT
-,TRBV7-9,-,TRBJ1-1,CASSLVRGYAFF,TGTGCCAGCAGCTTAGTAAGGGGTTACGCTTTCTTT
-,TRBV15,-,TRBJ2-7,CATSSAGRTIDEQYF,TGTGCCACCAGCAGCGCGGGCAGGACCATTGACGAGCAGTACTTC
few,TRBV5-1,-,TRBJ2-4,CASSSDANIQYF,TGCGCCAGCAGTAGCGACGCGAACATTCAGTACTTC
-,TRBV19,TRBD1,TRBJ1-6,CASKRTPGQANSPLHF,TGTGCCTCTAAACGGACCCCGGGACAGGCAAATTCACCCCTCCACTTT
-,TRBV27,TRBD1,TRBJ2-7,CASSGTGTHEQYF,TGTGCCAGCAGCGGGACAGGGACACACGAGCAGTACTTC
once,TRBV5-6,TRBD1,TRBJ2-6,CASSPGTGNGANVLTF,TGTGCCAGCAGCCCCGGGACAGGGAACGGGGCCAACGTCCTGACTTTC
-,TRBV5-1,TRBD2,TRBJ2-3,CASSLGRLAVTSTDTQYF,TGCGCCAGCAGCTTGGGAAGACTAGCAGTCACTAGCACAGATACGCAGTATTTT
few,TRBV28,TRBD1,TRBJ1-5,CASSETGGGNQPQHF,TGTGCCAGCAGTGAGACAGGGGGCGGGAATCAGCCCCAGCATTTT
few,TRBV6-5,-,TRBJ2-7,CASSYGTPPYEQYF,TGTGCCAGCAGTTACGGGACACCGCCCTACGAGCAGTACTTC
-,TRBV7-2,TRBD2,TRBJ2-7,CASSLPLAGGNEQYF,TGTGCCAGCAGCTTACCACTAGCGGGAGGGAACGAGCAGTACTTC
-,TRBV9,-,TRBJ2-3,CASSPLDTGTDTQYF,TGTGCCAGCAGCCCCCTAGACACGGGGACAGATACGCAGTATTTT
-,TRBV6-5,TRBD1,TRBJ1-4,CASSYTGTGYEKLFF,TGTGCCAGCAGTTACACCGGGACAGGTTATGAAAAACTGTTTTTT
few,TRBV6-5,TRBD1,TRBJ1-1,CASSQTGRDTEAFF,TGTGCCAGCAGTCAGACAGGGCGGGACACTGAAGCTTTCTTT
-,TRBV19,-,TRBJ2-1,CASSMAPLYNEQFF,TGTGCCAGTAGTATGGCCCCCCTCTACAATGAGCAGTTCTTC
-,TRBV6-1,-,TRBJ1-5,CASSDVLVVQPQHF,TGTGCCAGCAGTGACGTTTTAGTCGTTCAGCCCCAGCATTTT